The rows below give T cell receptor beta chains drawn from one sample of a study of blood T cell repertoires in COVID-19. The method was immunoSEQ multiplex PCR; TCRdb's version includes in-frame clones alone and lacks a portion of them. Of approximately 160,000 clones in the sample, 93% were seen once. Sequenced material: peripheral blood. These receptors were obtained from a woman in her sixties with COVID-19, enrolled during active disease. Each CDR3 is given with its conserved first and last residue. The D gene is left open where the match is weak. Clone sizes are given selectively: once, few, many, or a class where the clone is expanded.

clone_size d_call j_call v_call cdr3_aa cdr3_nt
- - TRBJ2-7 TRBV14 CASSQVSYEQYF TGTGCCAGCAGCCAAGTCAGCTACGAGCAGTACTTC
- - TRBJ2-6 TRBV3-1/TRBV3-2 CASSQPDMIFSGANVLTF TGTGCCAGCAGCCAACCGGACATGATTTTCTCCGGGGCCAACGTCCTGACTTTC
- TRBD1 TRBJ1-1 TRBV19 CASSFNRGQGTEAFF TGTGCCAGTAGTTTTAACAGGGGGCAGGGAACTGAAGCTTTCTTT
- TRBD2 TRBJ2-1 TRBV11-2 CASRSATSGGVGEQFF TGTGCCAGCAGATCAGCGACTAGCGGGGGGGTGGGTGAGCAGTTCTTC
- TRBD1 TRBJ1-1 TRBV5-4 CASSLDNRGLGTEAFF TGTGCCAGCAGCTTGGACAACAGGGGCCTCGGTACTGAAGCTTTCTTT
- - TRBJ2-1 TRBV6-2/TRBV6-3 CASSYFRGRSSYNEQFF TGTGCCAGCAGTTACTTCCGGGGAAGGAGCTCCTACAATGAGCAGTTCTTC
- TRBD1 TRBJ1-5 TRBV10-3 CAISPGTDSNQPQHF TGTGCCATCAGTCCCGGGACAGATAGCAATCAGCCCCAGCATTTT
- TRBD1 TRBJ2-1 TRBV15 CATSREGTVYNEQFF TGTGCCACCAGCAGAGAGGGGACAGTTTACAATGAGCAGTTCTTC
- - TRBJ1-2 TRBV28 CASSLQYGYTF TGTGCCAGCAGTTTACAGTATGGCTACACCTTC
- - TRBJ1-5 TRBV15 CATSRGRGGVPQHF TGTGCCACCAGCAGAGGAAGGGGGGGAGTTCCCCAGCATTTT
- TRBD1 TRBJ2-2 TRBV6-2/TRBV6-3 CASSPGTGGNTGELFF TGTGCCAGCAGTCCCGGGACAGGGGGGAACACCGGGGAGCTGTTTTTT
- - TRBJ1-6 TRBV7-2 CASSLESAPSPGPLHF TGTGCCAGCAGCTTAGAAAGCGCTCCGAGCCCGGGTCCCCTCCACTTT
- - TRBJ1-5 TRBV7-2 CASSLRGSNQPQHF TGTGCCAGCAGCTTGCGGGGTAGCAATCAGCCCCAGCATTTT
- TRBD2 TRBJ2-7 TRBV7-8 CASSATSSSGGEQYF TGTGCCAGCAGCGCCACCTCTAGTAGCGGGGGTGAGCAGTACTTC
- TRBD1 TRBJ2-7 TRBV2 CASKTGGSSYEQYF TGTGCCAGCAAGACAGGGGGGAGCTCCTACGAGCAGTACTTC
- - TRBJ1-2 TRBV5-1 CASSPEALNYGYTF TGCGCCAGCAGCCCCGAAGCACTAAACTATGGCTACACCTTC
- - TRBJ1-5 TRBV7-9 CASSLGETGNQPQHF TGTGCCAGCAGCTTAGGAGAAACTGGCAATCAGCCCCAGCATTTT
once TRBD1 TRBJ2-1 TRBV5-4 CASSTGQANNEQFF TGTGCCAGCAGCACGGGACAGGCCAACAATGAGCAGTTCTTC
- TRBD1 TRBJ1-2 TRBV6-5 CASRLGQGDYGYTF TGTGCCAGCAGGCTCGGACAGGGGGACTATGGCTACACCTTC
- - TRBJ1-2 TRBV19 CASSTRGEKYGYTF TGTGCCAGTAGTACCCGGGGGGAGAAGTACGGCTACACCTTC
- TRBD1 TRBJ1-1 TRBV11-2 CASSMGRTGEAFF TGTGCCAGCAGCATGGGACGGACAGGTGAAGCTTTCTTT
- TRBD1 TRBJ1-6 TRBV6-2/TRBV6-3 CASSYWDRGAPLHF TGTGCCAGCAGTTACTGGGACAGGGGAGCACCCCTCCACTTT
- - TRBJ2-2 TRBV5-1 CASSLANFFSNTGELFF TGCGCCAGCAGCTTGGCAAACTTTTTTTCGAACACCGGGGAGCTGTTTTTT
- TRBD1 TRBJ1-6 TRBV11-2 CASSGDRGKALHF TGTGCCAGCAGCGGGGACAGGGGTAAAGCCCTCCACTTT
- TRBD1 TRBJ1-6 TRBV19 CASSDRGNSPLHF TGTGCCAGTTCGGACAGGGGAAATTCACCCCTCCACTTT
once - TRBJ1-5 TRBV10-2 CASSDGGGRQPQHF TGCGCCAGCAGTGATGGGGGAGGGCGGCAGCCCCAGCATTTT
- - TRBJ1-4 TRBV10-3 CAISDGTSNEKLFF TGTGCCATCAGTGACGGTACTTCTAATGAAAAACTGTTTTTT
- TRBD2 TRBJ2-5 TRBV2 CASSAGGARETQYF TGTGCCAGCAGTGCCGGGGGGGCCCGAGAGACCCAGTACTTC
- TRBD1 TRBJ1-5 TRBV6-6 CASSPSGQGANQPQHF TGTGCCAGCAGTCCCTCAGGACAGGGCGCAAATCAGCCCCAGCATTTT
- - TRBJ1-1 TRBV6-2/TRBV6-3 CASSEGLDGTEAFF TGTGCCAGCAGTGAGGGTCTGGACGGCACTGAAGCTTTCTTT
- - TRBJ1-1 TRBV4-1 CASSQEGGTEAFF TGCGCCAGCAGCCAAGAAGGCGGGACTGAAGCTTTCTTT
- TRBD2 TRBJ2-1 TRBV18 CASSPQGLEQFF TGTGCCAGCTCGCCCCAGGGACTAGAGCAGTTCTTC
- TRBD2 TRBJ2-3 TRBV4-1 CASSHSGQSTDTQYF TGCGCCAGCTCCCATAGCGGGCAGAGCACAGATACGCAGTATTTT
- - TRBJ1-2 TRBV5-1 CASSLEGKDYGYTF TGCGCCAGCAGCTTGGAGGGGAAAGACTATGGCTACACCTTC
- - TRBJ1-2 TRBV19 CASSSGDFYGYTF TGTGCCAGTAGTTCAGGGGATTTCTATGGCTACACCTTC